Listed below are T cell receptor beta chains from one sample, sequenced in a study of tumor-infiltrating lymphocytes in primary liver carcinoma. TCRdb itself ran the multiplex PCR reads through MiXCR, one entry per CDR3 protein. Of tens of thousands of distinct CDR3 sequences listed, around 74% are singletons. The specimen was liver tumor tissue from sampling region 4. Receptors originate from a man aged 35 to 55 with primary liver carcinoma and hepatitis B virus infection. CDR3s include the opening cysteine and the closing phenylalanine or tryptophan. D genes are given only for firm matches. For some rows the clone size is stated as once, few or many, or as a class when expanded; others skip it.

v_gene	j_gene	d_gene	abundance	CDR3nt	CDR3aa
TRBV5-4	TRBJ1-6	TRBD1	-	TGTGCCTGCACCGGACAGGGGTCACCCCTCTACTTT	CACTGQGSPLYF
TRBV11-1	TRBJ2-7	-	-	TGTGCCAGCAGTGGGGTGCGATCCTACGAGCAGTACTTC	CASSGVRSYEQYF
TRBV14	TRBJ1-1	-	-	TGTGCCGACAGCCAAACAGGTCAGAACACTGAAGTTTTCTTT	CADSQTGQNTEVFF
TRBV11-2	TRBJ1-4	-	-	TGTGCCACCAGCTTAGATCTTGGGAGGCTCAGGCTGTCTTTT	CATSLDLGRLRLSF
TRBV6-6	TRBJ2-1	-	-	TGTGCCAGCACGAGTAAGTCTTACAATGAGCAGTTCTTC	CASTSKSYNEQFF
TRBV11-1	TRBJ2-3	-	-	TGTGCCAGCAGTTTGACGAGTGAGAGCACAGATATGCAGTATTTT	CASSLTSESTDMQYF
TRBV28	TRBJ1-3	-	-	TGTGCCTGCGAGTTTCCCGGTGGAAACACCATATATTTT	CACEFPGGNTIYF
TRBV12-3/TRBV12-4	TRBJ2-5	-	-	TGTACCAGCAGTTTAATTGAGGGGGAGACCCAGTATTTC	CTSSLIEGETQYF
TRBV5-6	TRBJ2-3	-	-	TGTGCCAGTAGCCTCTCGCGGGACGGAGATACGCAGTATTTT	CASSLSRDGDTQYF
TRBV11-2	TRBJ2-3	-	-	TGTGCCAGCAGCCCCCCGGGCTGGGCAGATACACTGTATTTT	CASSPPGWADTLYF
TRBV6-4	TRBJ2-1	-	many	TGTGCCAGCAGCGGACAGAACTACAATGAGCAGTTCTTC	CASSGQNYNEQFF
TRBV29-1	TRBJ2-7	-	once	TGCTGCGTTGAAGCTCCAACAGGTGTCGGCGAGCGGTATTTC	CCVEAPTGVGERYF
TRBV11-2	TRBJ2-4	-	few	TGTGCCAGCAGCTTTGATGGAGCAGGTCTAGCCAAAAACATTCAGTACTTC	CASSFDGAGLAKNIQYF
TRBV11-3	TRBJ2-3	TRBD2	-	TGTGCCAGCAGCCCGGGGGGGACTCAGGGCGGAACGCAGTATTTC	CASSPGGTQGGTQYF
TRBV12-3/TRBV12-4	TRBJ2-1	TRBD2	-	TGTGCCAGTATGACTAGCGGGAGATACAATGAGCAGCACTTC	CASMTSGRYNEQHF
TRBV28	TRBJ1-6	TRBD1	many	TGTGCCAGCAGTCATGGGACAGTTGGAAATTCACCCCTCCACTTT	CASSHGTVGNSPLHF
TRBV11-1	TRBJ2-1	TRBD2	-	TGTGCGATCAGCGCGGGAGGGCCGAATGATCAGTTCTTC	CAISAGGPNDQFF
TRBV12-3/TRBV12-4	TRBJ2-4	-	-	TGTGCCAGCAGCCTGATGGGGAGAAGGGCAAGGGTGGACAATCAGTACTTC	CASSLMGRRARVDNQYF
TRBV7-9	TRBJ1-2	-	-	TGTGCCAGCAGTACATCTGGGCGAGAGCTGGGCTACACCTTC	CASSTSGRELGYTF
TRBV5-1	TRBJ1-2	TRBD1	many	TGCGCCAGCACCACCCGGGACAGCTATGGCTACACCTTC	CASTTRDSYGYTF
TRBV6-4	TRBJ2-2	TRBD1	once	TGTGCCAGCAGTGCCGCAGGGGGCACCGGCGAGCTGTTTTTT	CASSAAGGTGELFF